Reported below is one T cell receptor (beta chain). Its antigen is not yet known. This probably arose from a read error, given a far larger clone one base away. Distinct nucleotide sequences in the sample also encode this CDR3. TCR CDR3 regions were amplified from genomic DNA by multiplex PCR using the deep immunoSEQ assay. Extracted genomic DNA from each cell subset was spread evenly across all wells of several immunoSEQ 96-well plates, with each plate serving as a replicate. For sorted subsets, each replicate PCR was loaded with 200 to 250 ng genomic DNA, equivalent to some 31,000 T cell genomes. The purified libraries were quantified using a Qubit 3.0 fluorometer, sized with a Bioanalyzer 2100, and then quantified again using the KAPA Library Quantification kit. Each immunoSEQ 96-well plate was sequenced on its own single-read 150-cycle Illumina NextSeq 550 flow cell. Under the source paper's analysis protocol: Because the immunoSEQ output held only junctional sequences and lacked quality scores, the filtering could not match the filtering applied to full-length reads. To assign V/J genes and CDR3, sequences were annotated against IMGT germline references using PyIR, a Python wrapper for IgBLAST v1.9. Reads were removed for weak V/J assignments (E-value above 1e-6), missing CDR3, stop codons, out-of-frame junctions, or ambiguous translated residues. V3J clonotypes were defined by identical inferred V gene, J gene, and CDR3 amino acid sequence. The percentage overlap between two repertoires was calculated by dividing the number of shared unique clonotypes by the size of the smaller repertoire. Richness of each repertoire was evaluated using RTK rarefaction, the Chao1 estimator, and Recon v2.1 estimates of unobserved clonotypes. Generation probabilities were computed with OLGA for all TCRbeta clonotypes obtained by the gDNA method from four donors. Sourced from immuneACCESS, this table was stored by TCRdb with only in-frame sequences that have V and J called. A share of the clones is absent; for the studies checked, an unresolved V gene accounts for under half, and the remainder has no known explanation. V and J calls and clone size are as listed in that table; D and trimming were resolved from the DNA. This sample is represented by about 1.1 million clones; more than 75% of them were singletons. Roughly 0.61% of the sample is in the top ten clones.

Via the germline V gene, CDR1 is SGDLS and CDR2 YYNGEE. From the cysteine up to the phenylalanine, the CDR3 has a length of 14 residues. The kept DNA is CDR3 alone, 42 bases in frame from the first base. The sample is drawn from a study of shared clonotypes between healthy human individuals (TCRdb year 2020). Broadly, across the study: A few men and two women, aged 18 to 49 years, made up the cohort. Libraries were prepared and TCR repertoires were sequenced by different laboratories using diverse techniques, in order to increase sequencing depth and limit assay-specific biases. The study deeply sequenced blood TCR repertoires of about 5 healthy adults to estimate repertoire size and the extent of clonotype sharing between individuals. Per donor, three plates each were used for CD4 naive and CD4 memory, two for CD8 naive, and one for CD8 memory. Each donor's leukapheresis produced roughly between roughly 0.85 and 10 billion PBMCs.

The donors were healthy, HIV-negative adults who had no recently reported acute infections or vaccinations. All donors were Caucasian adults living in Nashville, Tennessee, USA. CD4+ T cells were enriched through magnetic negative selection, after which naive cells were positively selected on CD45RA and the remaining negative fraction served as the memory subset. Blood was collected by leukapheresis, and PBMCs were isolated by Ficoll-Histopaque density gradient centrifugation and then cryopreserved in liquid nitrogen vapor phase. Purity and quantity of every magnetically sorted T cell population were checked by analytical flow cytometry. Each sorted fraction had its genomic DNA isolated and then quantified by UV absorbance on a Nanodrop 2000c. Overall study outcomes, separate from this receptor: Pairwise subsampling led to the expectation that sequencing depth would affect the degree of clonotype sharing among donors. Because the study included only a small number of donors, the genetic and exposure-history diversity represented was limited. Higher generation probabilities were observed for clonotypes shared by all four sorted-subset donors than for non-shared clonotypes. Naive subsets generally had larger estimated clonotype richness than memory subsets did. Only blood was sampled, and tissue TCR repertoires likely differ from those in blood. Across a handful of donors, approximately 5% of naive CD4, around 3.5% of naive CD8, approximately 2.5% of memory CD4, and roughly 0.4% of memory CD8 clonotypes were shared. Incomplete sequencing was indicated by rarefaction of sorted-subset datasets, despite the large sequencing depth.

What was sequenced was memory CD4+ T cells from PBMCs. According to the study, the label for this sample's cell subset or site signals: CD45RA-negative fraction. The V and J genes are TRBV9 and TRBJ2-5; 10 central bases correspond to TRBD1. The closer fit of TRBJ2-7 to the DNA end suggests the J call may be wrong. The sequence derives from a man aged 18 to 35 in good health. Some clones in this sample may be carry-over from other donors' samples. The nucleotide sequence is given as TGTGCCAGCAGCGTTGGGGACAGGGGCTACGAGCAGTACTTC. It codes for CASSVGDRGYEQYF.